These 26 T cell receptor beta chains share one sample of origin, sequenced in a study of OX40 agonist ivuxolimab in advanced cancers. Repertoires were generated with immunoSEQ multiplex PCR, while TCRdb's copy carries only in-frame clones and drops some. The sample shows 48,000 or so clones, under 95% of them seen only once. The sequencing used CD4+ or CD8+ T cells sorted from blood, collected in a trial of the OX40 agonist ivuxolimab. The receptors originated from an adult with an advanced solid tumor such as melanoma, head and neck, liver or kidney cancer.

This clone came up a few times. The CDR3 protein is CASSQEYRGAGGPHEQYF. In DNA form, the CDR3 reads TGTGCCAGCAGCCAAGAATACAGGGGAGCGGGAGGGCCCCACGAGCAGTACTTC. The J gene is TRBJ2-7, the V gene TRBV14; TRBD2 matches 10 bases. V dropped 0 bases and J dropped 5; count of bases not matched to a gene: 13. In germline, CDR1 is SGHDN, CDR2 FVKESK. The CDR3 spans 18 residues.

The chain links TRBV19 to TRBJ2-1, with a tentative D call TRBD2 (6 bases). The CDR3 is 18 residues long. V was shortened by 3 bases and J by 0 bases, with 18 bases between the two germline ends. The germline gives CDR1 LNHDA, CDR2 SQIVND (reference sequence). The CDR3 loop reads CASSMDGKAGFSYNEQFF. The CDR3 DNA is TGTGCCAGTAGTATGGACGGCAAGGCGGGATTCTCCTACAATGAGCAGTTCTTC.

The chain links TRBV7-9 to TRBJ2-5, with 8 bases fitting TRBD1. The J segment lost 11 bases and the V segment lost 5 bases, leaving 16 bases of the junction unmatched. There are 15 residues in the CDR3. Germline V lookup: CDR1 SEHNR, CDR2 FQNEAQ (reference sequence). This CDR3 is CASSRPQGEMREQYF. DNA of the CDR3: TGTGCCAGCAGCCGGCCACAGGGGGAAATGAGGGAGCAGTACTTC.

In DNA, the CDR3 is TGTGCCTGGAGTGCCGGATATGGCTACACCTTC. This gives the protein CAWSAGYGYTF. The gene calls are TRBV30 and TRBJ1-2; D gene ambiguous. The CDR3 consists of 11 residues. Germline V gene lookup returns CDR1 GTSNPN and CDR2 SVGIG (reference sequence). V was shortened by 1 base and J by 5 bases, with 5 bases between the two germline ends. Drawing the rest from reference TRBV30 and TRBJ1-2, the complete variable domain is SQTIHQWPATLVQPVGSPLSLECTVEGTSNPNLYWYRQAAGRGLQLLFYSVGIGQISSEVPQNLSASRPQDRQFILSSKKLLLSDSGFYLCAWSAGYGYTFGSGTRLTVV.

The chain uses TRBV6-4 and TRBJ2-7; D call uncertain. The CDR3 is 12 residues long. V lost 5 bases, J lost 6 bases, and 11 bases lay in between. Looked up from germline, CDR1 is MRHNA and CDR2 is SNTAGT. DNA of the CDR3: TGTGCCAGCAGTCAAGACCGTCGCGAGCAGTACTTC. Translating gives CASSQDRREQYF.

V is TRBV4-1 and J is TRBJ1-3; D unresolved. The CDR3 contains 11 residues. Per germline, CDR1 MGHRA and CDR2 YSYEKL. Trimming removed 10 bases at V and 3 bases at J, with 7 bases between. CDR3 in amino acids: CATGFGNTIYF. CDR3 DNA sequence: TGCGCCACGGGTTTTGGAAACACCATATATTTT.

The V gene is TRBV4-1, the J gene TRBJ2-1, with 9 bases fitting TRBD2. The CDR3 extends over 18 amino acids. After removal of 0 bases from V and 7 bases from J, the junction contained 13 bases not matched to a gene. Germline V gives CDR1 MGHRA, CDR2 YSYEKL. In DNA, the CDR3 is TGCGCCAGCAGCCAAGAATCATTGGCGGGAGGGCCGGATAATGAGCAGTTCTTC. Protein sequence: CASSQESLAGGPDNEQFF.

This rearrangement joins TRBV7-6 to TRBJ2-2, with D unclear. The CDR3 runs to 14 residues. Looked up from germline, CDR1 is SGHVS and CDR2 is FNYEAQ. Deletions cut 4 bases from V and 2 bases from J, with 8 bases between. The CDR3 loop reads CASSYNGNTGELFF. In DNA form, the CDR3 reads TGTGCCAGCAGCTACAACGGAAACACCGGGGAGCTGTTTTTT.

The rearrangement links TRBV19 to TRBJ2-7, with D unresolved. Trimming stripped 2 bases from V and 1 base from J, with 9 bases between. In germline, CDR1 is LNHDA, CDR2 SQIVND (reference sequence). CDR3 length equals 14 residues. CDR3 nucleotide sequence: TGTGCCAGTAGTATATCCGGGCTGTCCTACGAGCAGTACTTC. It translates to CASSISGLSYEQYF.

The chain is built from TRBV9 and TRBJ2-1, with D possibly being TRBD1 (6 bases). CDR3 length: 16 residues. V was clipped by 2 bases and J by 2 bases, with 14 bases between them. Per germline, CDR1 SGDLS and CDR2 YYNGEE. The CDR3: CASSVTGSFAYNEQFF. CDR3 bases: TGTGCCAGCAGCGTCACAGGGTCCTTCGCCTACAATGAGCAGTTCTTC.

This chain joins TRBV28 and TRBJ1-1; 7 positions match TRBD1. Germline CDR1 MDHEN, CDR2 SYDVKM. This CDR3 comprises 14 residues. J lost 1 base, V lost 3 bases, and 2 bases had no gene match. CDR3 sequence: CASSFEGANTEAFF. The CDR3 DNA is TGTGCCAGCAGTTTTGAGGGGGCGAACACTGAAGCTTTCTTT.

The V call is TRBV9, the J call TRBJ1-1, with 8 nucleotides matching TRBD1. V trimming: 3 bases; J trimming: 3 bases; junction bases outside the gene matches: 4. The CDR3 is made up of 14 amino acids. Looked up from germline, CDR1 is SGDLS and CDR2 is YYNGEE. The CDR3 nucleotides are TGTGCCAGCAGCGAGGGACAGGTGGACACTGAAGCTTTCTTT. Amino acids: CASSEGQVDTEAFF. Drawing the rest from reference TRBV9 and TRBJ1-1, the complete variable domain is DSGVTQTPKHLITATGQRVTLRCSPRSGDLSVYWYQQSLDQGLQFLIQYYNGEERAKGNILERFSAQQFPDLHSELNLSSLELGDSALYFCASSEGQVDTEAFFGQGTRLTVV.

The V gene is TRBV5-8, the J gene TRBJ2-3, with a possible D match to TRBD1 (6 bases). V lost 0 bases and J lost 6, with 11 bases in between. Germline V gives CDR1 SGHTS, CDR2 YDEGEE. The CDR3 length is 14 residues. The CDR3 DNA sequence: TGTGCCAGCAGCTTGGCCCACCAGGGGGATACGCAGTATTTT. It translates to CASSLAHQGDTQYF.

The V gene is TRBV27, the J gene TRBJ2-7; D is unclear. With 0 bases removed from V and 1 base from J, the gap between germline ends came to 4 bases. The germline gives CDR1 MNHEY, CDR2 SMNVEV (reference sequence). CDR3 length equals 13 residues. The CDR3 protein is CASSLSGSYEQYF. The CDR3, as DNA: TGTGCCAGCAGTTTATCGGGGTCCTACGAGCAGTACTTC.

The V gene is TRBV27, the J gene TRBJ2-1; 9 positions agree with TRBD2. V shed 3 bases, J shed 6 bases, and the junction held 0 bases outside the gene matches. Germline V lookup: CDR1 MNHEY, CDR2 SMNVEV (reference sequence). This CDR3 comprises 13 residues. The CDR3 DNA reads TGTGCCAGCAGTTTGACTAGCGGCAATGAGCAGTTCTTC. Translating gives CASSLTSGNEQFF.

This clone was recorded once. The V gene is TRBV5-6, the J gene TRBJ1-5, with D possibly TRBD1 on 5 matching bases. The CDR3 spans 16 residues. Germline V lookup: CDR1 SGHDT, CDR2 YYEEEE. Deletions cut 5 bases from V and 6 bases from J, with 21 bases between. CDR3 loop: CASSFGTDPIFQPQHF. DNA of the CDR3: TGTGCCAGCAGTTTCGGGACGGACCCGATTTTTCAGCCCCAGCATTTT.

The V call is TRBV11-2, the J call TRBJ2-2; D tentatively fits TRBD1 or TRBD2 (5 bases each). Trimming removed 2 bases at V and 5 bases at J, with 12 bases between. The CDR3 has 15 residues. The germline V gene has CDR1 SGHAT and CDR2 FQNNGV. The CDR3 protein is CASSLRDGVTGELFF. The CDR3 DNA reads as TGTGCCAGCAGCTTAAGGGACGGAGTGACCGGGGAGCTGTTTTTT.

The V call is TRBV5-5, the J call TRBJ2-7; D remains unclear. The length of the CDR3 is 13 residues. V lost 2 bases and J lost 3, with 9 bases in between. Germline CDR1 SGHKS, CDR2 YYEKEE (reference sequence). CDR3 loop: CASSFSASYEQYF. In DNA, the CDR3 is TGTGCCAGCAGCTTTTCGGCCAGCTACGAGCAGTACTTC.

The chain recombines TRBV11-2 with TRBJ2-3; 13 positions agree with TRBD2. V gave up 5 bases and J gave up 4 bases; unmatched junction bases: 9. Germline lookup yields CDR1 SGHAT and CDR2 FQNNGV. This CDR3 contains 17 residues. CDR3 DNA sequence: TGTGCCAGCAGCCTTGGGACTAGCGGGATGAGGGCAGATACGCAGTATTTT. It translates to CASSLGTSGMRADTQYF.

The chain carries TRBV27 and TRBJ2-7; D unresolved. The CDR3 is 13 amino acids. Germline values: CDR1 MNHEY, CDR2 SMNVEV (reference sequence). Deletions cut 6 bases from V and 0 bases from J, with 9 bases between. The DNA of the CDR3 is TGTGCCAGCAGGTTGGGAAGCTCCTACGAGCAGTACTTC. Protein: CASRLGSSYEQYF.

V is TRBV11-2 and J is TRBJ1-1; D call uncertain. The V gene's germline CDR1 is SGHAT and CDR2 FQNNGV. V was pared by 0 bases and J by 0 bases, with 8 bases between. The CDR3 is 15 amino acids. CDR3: CASSLEVRLNTEAFF. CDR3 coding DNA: TGTGCCAGCAGCTTAGAAGTCAGGTTGAACACTGAAGCTTTCTTT.

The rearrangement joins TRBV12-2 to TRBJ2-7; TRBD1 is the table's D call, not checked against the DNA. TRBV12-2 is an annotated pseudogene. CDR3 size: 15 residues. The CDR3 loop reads CASRYRRQGVYEQYF. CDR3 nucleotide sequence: TGTGCAAGTCGCTACCGTAGACAGGGAGTCTACGAGCAGTACTTC.

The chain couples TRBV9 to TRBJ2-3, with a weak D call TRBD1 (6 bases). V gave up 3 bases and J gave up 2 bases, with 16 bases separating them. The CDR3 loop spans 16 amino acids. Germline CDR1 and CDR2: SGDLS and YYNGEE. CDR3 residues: CASSGRGGANTDTQYF. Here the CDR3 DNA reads TGTGCCAGCAGCGGCCGTGGGGGCGCAAACACAGATACGCAGTATTTT.

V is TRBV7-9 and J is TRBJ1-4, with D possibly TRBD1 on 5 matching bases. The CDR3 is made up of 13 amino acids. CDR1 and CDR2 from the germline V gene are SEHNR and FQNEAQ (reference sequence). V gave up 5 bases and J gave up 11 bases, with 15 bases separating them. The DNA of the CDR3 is TGTGCCAGCAGCCCTACCAGGGAAGGGAAACTGTTTTTT. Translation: CASSPTREGKLFF. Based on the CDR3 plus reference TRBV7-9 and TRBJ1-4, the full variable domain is DTGVSQNPRHKITKRGQNVTFRCDPISEHNRLYWYRQTLGQGPEFLTYFQNEAQLEKSRLLSDRFSAERPKGSFSTLEIQRTEQGDSAMYLCASSPTREGKLFFGSGTQLSVL.

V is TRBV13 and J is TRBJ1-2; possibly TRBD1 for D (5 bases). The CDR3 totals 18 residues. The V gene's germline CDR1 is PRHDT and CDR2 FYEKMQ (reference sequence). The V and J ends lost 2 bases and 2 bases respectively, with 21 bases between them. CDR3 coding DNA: TGTGCCAGCAGCTTACTCCCCGGCGGCAGGGATGGAAACTATGGCTACACCTTC. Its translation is CASSLLPGGRDGNYGYTF.

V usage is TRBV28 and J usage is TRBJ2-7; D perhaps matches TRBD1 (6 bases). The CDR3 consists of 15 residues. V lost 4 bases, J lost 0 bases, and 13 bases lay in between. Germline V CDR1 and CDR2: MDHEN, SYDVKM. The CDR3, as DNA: TGTGCCAGCAGTTCCAGGGGACGGACCTCCTACGAGCAGTACTTC. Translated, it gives CASSSRGRTSYEQYF.